This T cell receptor (beta chain) was profiled in a study of T cell responses to AZD1222 COVID-19 vaccine. The CDR3 consists of 14 residues. The germline CDR1 and CDR2 sequences are MNHNY and SVGAGI (reference sequence). V was trimmed by 3 bases and J by 2 bases, leaving 11 bases between them. Concerning this clone itself: Its antigen is unidentified.

The repertoire was sequenced with immunoSEQ multiplex PCR; TCRdb's copy has only in-frame clones and lacks some. Among under 150,000 clones, around 90% were seen once, and the ten largest hold approximately 1.8%. Findings and limits, study-wide: Increases in Spike-specific TCR breadth and depth were seen after two AZD1222 doses. Across the whole spike, CD4 TCRs peaked at regions 160-218 and 743-854.

The rearrangement joins TRBV6-6 to TRBJ2-7; D possibly corresponds to TRBD2 (5 bases). The receptor comes from an adult who received the AZD1222 COVID-19 vaccine. Material: peripheral blood, obtained 28 days after the second AZD1222 dose. CDR3 in DNA: TGTGCCAGCAGTTATAGCGTGGAAACCTACGAGCAGTACTTC. This translates into CASSYSVETYEQYF.